This TCR beta chain is from a study of blood T cell repertoires in COVID-19. Study overall: In each case, the material was cDNA or gDNA derived from T cells, B-cell-depleted T cells, or PBMCs.

Study processing details: Amplification of reference gene primers provided the estimated nucleated cell counts. The table came from immunoSEQ multiplex PCR; TCRdb's copy has only in-frame clones and leaves some out. V and J calls plus clone size are reproduced from that table; the DNA served to infer D and trimming. The sample yields approximately 120,000 clones, 83% seen once. The CDR3 is 15 residues long. The germline V gene has CDR1 SGHTA and CDR2 FQGNSA. V lost 6 bases and J lost 3; bases outside the gene matches: 10. This TCR was sampled from a man younger than 40 who had recovered from COVID-19. The chain couples TRBV7-2 to TRBJ2-7, with TRBD2 matching 8 bases. The sample consisted of PBMCs or T cells enriched from blood (not recorded which). The CDR3 sequence: CASRPGSGSYYEQYF. CDR3 in DNA: TGTGCCAGCAGACCGGGGAGCGGGAGTTACTACGAGCAGTACTTC.